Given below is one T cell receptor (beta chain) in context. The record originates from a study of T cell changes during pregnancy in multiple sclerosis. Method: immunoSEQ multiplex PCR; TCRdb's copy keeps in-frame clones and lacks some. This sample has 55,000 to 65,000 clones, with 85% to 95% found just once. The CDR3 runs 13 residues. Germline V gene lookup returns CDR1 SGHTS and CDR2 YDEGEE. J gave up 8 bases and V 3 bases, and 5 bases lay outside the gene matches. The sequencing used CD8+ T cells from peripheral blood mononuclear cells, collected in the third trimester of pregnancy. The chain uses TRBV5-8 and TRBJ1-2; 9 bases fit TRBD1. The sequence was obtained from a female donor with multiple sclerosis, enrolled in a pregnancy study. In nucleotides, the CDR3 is TGTGCCAGCAGCTCGGGACAGGGAGGCGGCTACACCTTC. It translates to CASSSGQGGGYTF.